This T cell receptor beta chain was captured by sequencing in a study of T cells after yellow fever vaccination. The study's findings and limits: Clonotypes shared by both compartments, CD4 and CD8, made up a small share.

This clonotype has a count of ten or more. Its target is unknown. V lost 0 bases to trimming and J lost 6 bases; unmatched junction nucleotides: 8. The CDR3 covers 17 residues. Germline CDR1 and CDR2: SGHAT and FQNNGV. TCRdb passed the 5' RACE reads through MiXCR, listing each CDR3 protein once. The table lists some 130,000 distinct CDR3 sequences, under 7% of them singletons, with about 0.61% in the top ten. The chain combines TRBV11-2 with TRBJ2-1, with 10 nucleotides matching TRBD2. Material: CD4+ T cells sorted from PBMCs, obtained 10 days after the yellow fever booster vaccination. The clonotype comes from a man aged 30-40 years who received the YFV17D yellow fever vaccine. The CDR3, as DNA: TGTGCCAGCAGCTTAGAGGTGTCTAGCGGGAGCCGCAATGAGCAGTTCTTC. Translation gives CASSLEVSSGSRNEQFF.